The 10 T cell receptor beta chains in this list originate from one sample, sequenced in a study of vaccination and CD4 T cells after COVID-19. Their antigens remain unidentified. The study sequenced cultured CD4+ T cell DNA using the Oncomine TCR Beta short-read assay. A single record per CDR3 protein comes from TCRdb applying MiXCR to the PCR reads. The table shows 8,500 to 13,000 distinct CDR3 sequences, with roughly 44% occurring only once. This sample's treatment: approximately 9-day PBMC culture with coronavirus spike peptide pools or control peptides (ViraFEST assay). Sequenced material: CD4+ T cells from blood, cultured in vitro. The receptors here all came from a human donor who had recovered from COVID-19.

This rearrangement joins TRBV11-3 to TRBJ1-4; D uncertain. CDR1 SGHNT and CDR2 YENEEA come from the germline V gene. The V gene lost 4 bases and the J gene lost 8 bases, with 17 bases spanning the gap. CDR3 length: 15 residues. The CDR3 DNA follows: TGTGCCAGCAGCTCTCCTTTGGAGGGCGGCGAAAAACTGTTTTTT. Protein: CASSSPLEGGEKLFF. Full variable domain (remainder filled in from reference TRBV11-3 and TRBJ1-4): EAGVVQSPRYKIIEKKQPVAFWCNPISGHNTLYWYLQNLGQGPELLIRYENEEAVDDSQLPKDRFSAERLKGVDSTLKIQPAELGDSAVYLCASSSPLEGGEKLFFGSGTQLSVL.

The rearrangement joins TRBV30 to TRBJ2-1, with D maybe TRBD2 (7 bases). Germline CDR1 reads GTSNPN; CDR2 reads SVGIG (reference sequence). V was trimmed by 5 bases and J by 4 bases, leaving 12 bases between them. This CDR3 is 13 amino acids long. This CDR3 is CAWAAGAYNEQFF. The CDR3 coding sequence is TGTGCCTGGGCGGCGGGGGCTTACAATGAGCAGTTCTTC.

The V and J genes are TRBV20-1 and TRBJ2-5; a possible D gene is TRBD2 (6 bases). V was shortened by 3 bases and J by 1 base, with 15 bases between the two germline ends. The CDR3 covers 15 residues. Germline CDR1 reads DFQATT; CDR2 reads SNEGSKA (reference sequence). CDR3 nucleotides: TGCAGTGCTAGGAGATCGGGGGACTTCCAAGAGACCCAGTACTTC. It encodes CSARRSGDFQETQYF.

The table lists this clonotype with a few counts. DNA for the CDR3: TGCAGTGCCGCCAGCCCGGACAGGGACTATGGCTACACCTTC. Translation: CSAASPDRDYGYTF. This chain connects TRBV20-1 to TRBJ1-2, with 8 positions matching TRBD1. Unmatched junction bases numbered 9, after V lost 6 bases and J lost 3 bases. CDR1 is DFQATT and CDR2 is SNEGSKA in the germline V gene (reference sequence). This CDR3 spans 14 amino acids.

This rearrangement joins TRBV12-3 or TRBV12-4 to TRBJ2-3; weak D call: TRBD2 (6 bases). The CDR3 consists of 15 residues. Trimming stripped 0 bases from V and 3 bases from J, with 10 bases between. The CDR3: CASSLARLVTDTQYF. In DNA, the CDR3 is TGTGCCAGCAGTTTAGCCCGACTAGTAACAGATACGCAGTATTTT.

The rearrangement joins TRBV9 to TRBJ2-3, with D uncertain. The CDR3 has 14 residues. The germline gives CDR1 SGDLS, CDR2 YYNGEE. V was pared by 0 bases and J by 6 bases, with 11 bases between. CDR3 nucleotide sequence: TGTGCCAGCAGCGTAGACCAGGTGTCGGATACGCAGTATTTT. This gives the protein CASSVDQVSDTQYF.

This chain links TRBV5-1 with TRBJ1-6; D not certain. The V gene's germline CDR1 is SGHRS and CDR2 YFSETQ. Trimming cost V 4 bases and J 0 bases, with 11 bases left between them. The CDR3 loop spans 16 amino acids. Here the CDR3 DNA reads TGCGCCAGCAGCCGCGACGGTAGCTCCTATAATTCACCCCTCCACTTT. It translates to CASSRDGSSYNSPLHF. The full variable domain, with the rest looked up from reference TRBV5-1 and TRBJ1-6, is KAGVTQTPRYLIKTRGQQVTLSCSPISGHRSVSWYQQTPGQGLQFLFEYFSETQRNKGNFPGRFSGRQFSNSRSEMNVSTLELGDSALYLCASSRDGSSYNSPLHFGNGTRLTVT.

The chain's CDR3 is CASSLSPGQGYYTF. The CDR3 bases are TGTGCCAGCAGTTTATCCCCAGGACAGGGCTACTACACCTTC. This chain uses TRBV27 with TRBJ1-2; TRBD1 agrees at 8 bases. Germline V CDR1 and CDR2: MNHEY, SMNVEV (reference sequence). V shed 0 bases and J 10 bases; nucleotides not matched to a gene: 7. CDR3 length: 14 amino acids.

V is TRBV12-3 or TRBV12-4 and J is TRBJ1-1, with unresolved D. The CDR3 totals 12 residues. V was trimmed by 2 bases and J by 2 bases, leaving 3 bases between them. The CDR3 DNA sequence: TGTGCCAGCAGTTTATTTAACACTGAAGCTTTCTTT. Translated, it gives CASSLFNTEAFF.

This clonotype was seen a handful of times. This chain connects TRBV24-1 to TRBJ2-1, with a possible D match to TRBD1 (6 bases). Per germline, CDR1 KGHDR and CDR2 SFDVKD. The germline V and J ends were trimmed by 1 base and 10 bases, with 7 bases remaining between them. The CDR3 is 12 residues long. CDR3 sequence: CATSDFRGEQFF. CDR3 nucleotide sequence: TGTGCCACCAGTGATTTTAGGGGGGAGCAGTTCTTC.